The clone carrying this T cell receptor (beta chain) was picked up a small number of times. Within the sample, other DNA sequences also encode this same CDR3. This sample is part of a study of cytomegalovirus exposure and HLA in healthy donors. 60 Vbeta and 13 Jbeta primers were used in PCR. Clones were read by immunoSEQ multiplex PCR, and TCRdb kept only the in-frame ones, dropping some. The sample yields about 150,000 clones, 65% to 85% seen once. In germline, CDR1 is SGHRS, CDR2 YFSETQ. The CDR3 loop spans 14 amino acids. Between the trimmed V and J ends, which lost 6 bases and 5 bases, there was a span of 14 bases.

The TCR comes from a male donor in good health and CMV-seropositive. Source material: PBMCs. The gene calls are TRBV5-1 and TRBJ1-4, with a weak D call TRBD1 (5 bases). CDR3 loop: CASNYGRGNEKLFF. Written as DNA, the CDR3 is TGCGCCAGCAACTATGGAAGGGGAAATGAAAAACTGTTTTTT.